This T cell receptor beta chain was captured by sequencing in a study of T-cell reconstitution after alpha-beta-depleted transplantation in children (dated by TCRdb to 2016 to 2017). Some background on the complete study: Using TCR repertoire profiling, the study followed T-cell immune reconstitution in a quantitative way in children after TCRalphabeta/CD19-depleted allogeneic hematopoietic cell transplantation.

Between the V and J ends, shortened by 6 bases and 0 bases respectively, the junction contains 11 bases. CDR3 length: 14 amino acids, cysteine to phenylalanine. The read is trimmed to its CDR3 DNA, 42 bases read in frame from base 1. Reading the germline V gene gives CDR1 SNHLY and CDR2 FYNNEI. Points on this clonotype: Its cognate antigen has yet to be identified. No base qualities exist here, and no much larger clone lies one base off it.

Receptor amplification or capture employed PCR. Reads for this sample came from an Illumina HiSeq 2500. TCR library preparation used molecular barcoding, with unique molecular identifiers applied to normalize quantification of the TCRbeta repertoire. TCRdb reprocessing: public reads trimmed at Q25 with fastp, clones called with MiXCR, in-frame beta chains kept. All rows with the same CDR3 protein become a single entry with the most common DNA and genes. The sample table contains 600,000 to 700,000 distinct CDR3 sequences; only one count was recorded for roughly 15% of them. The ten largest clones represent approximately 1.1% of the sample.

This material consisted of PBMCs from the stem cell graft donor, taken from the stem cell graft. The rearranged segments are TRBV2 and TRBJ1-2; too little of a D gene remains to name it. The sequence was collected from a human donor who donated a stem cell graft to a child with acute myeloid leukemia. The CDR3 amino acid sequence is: CASSPVSSNYGYTF. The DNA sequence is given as TGTGCCAGCAGCCCGGTTAGTTCTAACTATGGCTACACCTTC.